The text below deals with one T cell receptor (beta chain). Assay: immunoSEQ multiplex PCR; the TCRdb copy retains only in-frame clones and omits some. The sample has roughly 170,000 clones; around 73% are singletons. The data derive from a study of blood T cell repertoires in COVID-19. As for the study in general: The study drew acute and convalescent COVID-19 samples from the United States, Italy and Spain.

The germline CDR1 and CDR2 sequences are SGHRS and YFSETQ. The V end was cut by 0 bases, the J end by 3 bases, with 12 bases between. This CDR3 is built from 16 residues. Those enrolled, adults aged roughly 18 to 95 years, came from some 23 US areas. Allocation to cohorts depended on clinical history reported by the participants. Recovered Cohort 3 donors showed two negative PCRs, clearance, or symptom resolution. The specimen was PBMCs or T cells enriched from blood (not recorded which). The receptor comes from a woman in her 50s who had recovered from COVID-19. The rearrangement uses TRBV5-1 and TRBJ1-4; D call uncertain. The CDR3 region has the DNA TGCGCCAGCAGCTTGGGGCAGGCCCTATCTAATGAAAAACTGTTTTTT. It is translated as CASSLGQALSNEKLFF.